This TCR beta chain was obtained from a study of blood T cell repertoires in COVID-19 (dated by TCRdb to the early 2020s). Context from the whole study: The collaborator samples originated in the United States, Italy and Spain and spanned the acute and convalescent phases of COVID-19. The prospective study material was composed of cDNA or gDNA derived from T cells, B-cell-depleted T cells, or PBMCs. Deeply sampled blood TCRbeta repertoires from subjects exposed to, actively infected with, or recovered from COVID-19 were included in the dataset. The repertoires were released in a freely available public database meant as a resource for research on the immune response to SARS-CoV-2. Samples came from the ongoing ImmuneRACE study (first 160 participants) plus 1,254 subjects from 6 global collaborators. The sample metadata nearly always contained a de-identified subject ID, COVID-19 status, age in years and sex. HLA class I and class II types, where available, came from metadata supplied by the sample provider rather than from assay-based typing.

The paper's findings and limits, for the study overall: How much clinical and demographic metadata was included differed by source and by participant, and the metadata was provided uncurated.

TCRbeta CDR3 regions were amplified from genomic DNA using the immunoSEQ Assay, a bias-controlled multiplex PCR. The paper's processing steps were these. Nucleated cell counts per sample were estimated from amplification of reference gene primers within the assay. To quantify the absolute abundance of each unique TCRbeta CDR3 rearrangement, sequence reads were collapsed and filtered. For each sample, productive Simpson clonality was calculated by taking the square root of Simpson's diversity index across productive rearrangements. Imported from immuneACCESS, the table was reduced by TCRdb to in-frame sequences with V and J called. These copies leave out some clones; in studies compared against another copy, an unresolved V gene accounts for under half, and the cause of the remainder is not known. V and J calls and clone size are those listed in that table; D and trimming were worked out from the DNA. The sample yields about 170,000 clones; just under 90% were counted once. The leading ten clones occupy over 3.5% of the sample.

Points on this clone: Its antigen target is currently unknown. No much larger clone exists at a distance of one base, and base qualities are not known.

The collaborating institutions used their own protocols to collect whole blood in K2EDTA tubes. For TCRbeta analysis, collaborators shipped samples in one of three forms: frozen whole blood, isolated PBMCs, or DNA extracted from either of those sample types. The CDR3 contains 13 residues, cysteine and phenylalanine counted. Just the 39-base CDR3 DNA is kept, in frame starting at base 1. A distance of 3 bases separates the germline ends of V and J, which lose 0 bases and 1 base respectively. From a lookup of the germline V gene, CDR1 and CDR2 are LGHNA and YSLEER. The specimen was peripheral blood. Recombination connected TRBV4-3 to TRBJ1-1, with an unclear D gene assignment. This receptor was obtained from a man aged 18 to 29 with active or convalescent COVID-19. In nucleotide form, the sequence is TGCGCCAGCAGCCAAGACTCGAACACTGAAGCTTTCTTT. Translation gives CASSQDSNTEAFF.